Listed here are 32 T cell receptor beta chains from one sample, sequenced in a study of patients and donors after allogeneic stem cell transplantation. TCRdb analysed the RT-PCR reads with MiXCR anew, one entry per CDR3 protein. This table has approximately 11,000 distinct CDR3 sequences, roughly a fifth appearing once. Sequenced: blood, either unsorted or a sorted T cell fraction (not recorded which). These receptor sequences come from a human donor who was either an allogeneic HSCT recipient or a stem cell or donor lymphocyte infusion donor (not recorded which). It is not recorded whose cells these are; they may come from a transplant donor.

At least ten counts were recorded for this clonotype. The rearrangement uses TRBV15 and TRBJ2-7, with 9 bases that match TRBD1. The trim removed 1 base at V and 6 bases at J, leaving 10 bases unmatched. CDR1 and CDR2 from the germline V gene are LNHNV and YYDKDF (reference sequence). The CDR3 has 16 residues. The DNA for the CDR3 is TGTGCCACCAGCAGAGGGATACAGGGGGCGAATCGCGAGCAGTACTTC. Amino acids: CATSRGIQGANREQYF. The full variable domain, in which reference TRBV15 and TRBJ2-7 provide the parts outside the CDR3, is DAMVIQNPRYQVTQFGKPVTLSCSQTLNHNVMYWYQQKSSQAPKLLFHYYDKDFNNEADTPDNFQSRRPNTSFCFLDIRSPGLGDTAMYLCATSRGIQGANREQYFGPGTRLTVT.

This clonotype has only a few counts. The CDR3 DNA sequence: TGTGCCAGCAGCCTCCTCAGGGGTGAAGCTTTCTTT. Protein product: CASSLLRGEAFF. The chain is built from TRBV3-1 and TRBJ1-1, with a possible D match to TRBD1 (6 bases). The CDR3 has 12 amino acids. V was shortened by 4 bases and J by 7 bases, with 10 bases between the two germline ends. From germline, CDR1 is LGHDT and CDR2 YNNKEL (reference sequence).

CDR3 sequence reads: CASSAQGVVGGELFF. The CDR3 nucleotides read TGTGCCAGCAGCGCTCAGGGGGTAGTTGGCGGGGAGCTGTTTTTT. The chain couples TRBV6-1 to TRBJ2-2; 7 positions agree with TRBD1. Looked up from germline, CDR1 is MNHNS and CDR2 is SASEGT. J lost 7 bases, V lost 6 bases, and 11 bases had no gene match. There are 15 residues in the CDR3.

The rearrangement joins TRBV7-6 to TRBJ2-2, with D perhaps matching TRBD1 (6 bases). The CDR3 runs 15 residues. The germline gives CDR1 SGHVS, CDR2 FNYEAQ. V was clipped by 5 bases and J by 4 bases, with 14 bases between them. CDR3 sequence: CASSPSGAATGELFF. The CDR3 DNA sequence: TGTGCCAGCAGCCCTTCAGGGGCAGCCACCGGGGAGCTGTTTTTT.

This clonotype was seen repeatedly, ten times or more. The rearrangement links TRBV19 to TRBJ1-2, with 10 bases identical to TRBD1. Per the germline V gene, CDR1 is LNHDA and CDR2 is SQIVND (reference sequence). V lost 3 bases to trimming and J lost 3 bases; unmatched junction nucleotides: 1. This CDR3 is 14 amino acids long. As DNA, the CDR3 is TGTGCCAGTAGTATGACAGGGGGCGACTATGGCTACACCTTC. Translating gives CASSMTGGDYGYTF.

At least ten counts were recorded for this clonotype. The rearrangement links TRBV10-3 to TRBJ1-1, with no clear D. The V gene's germline CDR1 is ENHRY and CDR2 SYGVKD. The length of the CDR3 is 13 residues. Trimming removed 0 bases from V and 4 bases from J, with 6 bases in between. The CDR3 loop is CAISESPGTEAFF. DNA of the CDR3: TGTGCCATCAGTGAGTCACCGGGCACTGAAGCTTTCTTT.

The chain employs TRBV6-2 or TRBV6-3 and TRBJ1-2; D gene ambiguous. V lost 2 bases to trimming and J lost 7 bases, with 14 bases between them. The CDR3 has 14 residues. Germline V lookup: CDR1 MNHEY, CDR2 SVGEGT. The CDR3 reads CASSYGREGSGYTF. CDR3 nucleotide sequence: TGTGCCAGCAGTTACGGAAGGGAGGGAAGTGGCTACACCTTC.

The table lists this clonotype with a few counts. This sequence joins TRBV29-1 and TRBJ1-4, with D hard to call. The CDR3 totals 11 residues. The germline V and J ends were trimmed by 5 bases and 4 bases, with 5 bases remaining between them. CDR1 and CDR2 (germline): SQVTM, ANQGSEA. This chain's CDR3 is CSVQVNEKLFF. The CDR3 DNA reads as TGCAGCGTTCAGGTTAATGAAAAACTGTTTTTT. Looking up the rest from reference TRBV29-1 and TRBJ1-4 gives the full variable domain: SAVISQKPSRDICQRGTSLTIQCQVDSQVTMMFWYRQQPGQSLTLIATANQGSEATYESGFVIDKFPISRPNLTFSTLTVSNMSPEDSSIYLCSVQVNEKLFFGSGTQLSVL.

The V gene is TRBV3-1, the J gene TRBJ2-5; D is unresolved. The CDR3 sequence is 16 residues long. Germline CDR1 reads LGHDT; CDR2 reads YNNKEL (reference sequence). V gave up 1 base and J gave up 2 bases, with 14 bases separating them. In DNA form, the CDR3 reads TGTGCCAGCAGCCAAGGATCACAGACGTATCAAGAGACCCAGTACTTC. This gives the protein CASSQGSQTYQETQYF.

This clonotype was detected only a few times. V and J are TRBV5-1 and TRBJ1-1, with 7 positions matching TRBD1. CDR1 is SGHRS, CDR2 YFSETQ, per germline. The CDR3 spans 14 residues. Trimming cost V 4 bases and J 4 bases; bases outside gene matches: 7. CDR3 coding DNA: TGCGCCAGCAGCCTGGGACAGTTTTTCACTGAAGCTTTCTTT. Protein: CASSLGQFFTEAFF.

J is TRBJ2-5 and V is TRBV18, with D uncertain. The CDR3 consists of 11 residues. The germline CDR1 and CDR2 sequences are KGHSH and LQKENI. The germline V and J ends were trimmed by 5 bases and 7 bases, with 8 bases remaining between them. The CDR3 DNA reads as TGTGCCAGCTCATCCGGGTCGACCCAGTACTTC. Translation: CASSSGSTQYF.

The gene calls are TRBV15 and TRBJ1-5; 7 bases fit TRBD1. V gave up 2 bases and J gave up 3 bases; unmatched junction bases: 13. The CDR3 extends over 18 amino acids. The germline CDR1 and CDR2 sequences are LNHNV and YYDKDF (reference sequence). CDR3 protein: CATSRLPYDRDANQPQHF. The CDR3, as DNA: TGTGCCACCAGCAGACTACCATATGACAGGGACGCCAATCAGCCCCAGCATTTT.

This rearrangement joins TRBV20-1 to TRBJ1-5, with TRBD1 matching over 7 bases. The germline V gene encodes CDR1 DFQATT and CDR2 SNEGSKA (reference sequence). Unmatched junction bases numbered 8, after V lost 6 bases and J lost 0 bases. The CDR3 length is 15 residues. The CDR3 reads CSAIHRGNSNQPQHF. The DNA for the CDR3 is TGCAGTGCCATCCACAGGGGTAATAGCAATCAGCCCCAGCATTTT.

This clonotype was seen ten or more times. The rearrangement uses TRBV12-3 or TRBV12-4 and TRBJ2-3; D unclear. V dropped 3 bases and J dropped 4 bases, with 11 bases sitting between them. This CDR3 region has 14 residues. CDR3 loop: CASSFRPDADTQYF. Here the CDR3 DNA reads TGTGCCAGCAGTTTTAGACCCGACGCAGATACGCAGTATTTT.

The CDR3 spells CASSYRGILNEQFF. The CDR3 DNA is TGTGCCAGCAGTTACCGGGGTATTCTGAATGAGCAGTTCTTC. The V call is TRBV6-2 or TRBV6-3, the J call TRBJ2-1, with D perhaps matching TRBD2 (5 bases). V dropped 2 bases and J dropped 7 bases, with 12 bases sitting between them. The CDR3 loop spans 14 amino acids. The V gene's germline CDR1 is MNHEY and CDR2 SVGEGT.

This clonotype is large. The chain has TRBV7-9 and TRBJ2-1, with D perhaps matching TRBD2 (7 bases). Germline CDR1 reads SEHNR; CDR2 reads FQNEAQ (reference sequence). The CDR3 extends over 15 amino acids. V lost 5 bases and J lost 5, with 16 bases in between. The DNA for the CDR3 is TGTGCCAGCAGCCCATGGGGGGGCGCCGACAATGAGCAGTTCTTC. This translates into CASSPWGGADNEQFF.

J is TRBJ2-7 and V is TRBV3-1; 7 nucleotides agree with TRBD2. Germline V gene sequence: CDR1 LGHDT, CDR2 YNNKEL (reference sequence). The CDR3 runs to 14 residues. V lost 5 bases and J lost 0; bases outside the gene matches: 4. CDR3 loop: CASSAGTNSYEQYF. CDR3 nucleotides: TGTGCCAGCAGCGCCGGGACTAACTCCTACGAGCAGTACTTC.

In this sample, this clonotype turned up many times. The rearrangement uses TRBV12-3 or TRBV12-4 and TRBJ1-4; the D gene is possibly TRBD1 (5 bases). The CDR3 spans 13 residues. Trimming took off 6 bases at V and 8 bases at J, with 13 bases between the two ends. In nucleotides, the CDR3 is TGTGCCAGCAGGCCTGCCTCAGGGGAAAAACTGTTTTTT. Translating gives CASRPASGEKLFF.

This clonotype was detected only a few times. V is TRBV3-1 and J is TRBJ2-1; TRBD2 matches 11 bases. Germline V gene sequence: CDR1 LGHDT, CDR2 YNNKEL (reference sequence). This CDR3 is 16 amino acids long. V was pared by 5 bases and J by 2 bases, with 5 bases of the junction left unmatched. The CDR3 loop reads CASSVLAGVTYNEQFF. The CDR3 DNA follows: TGTGCCAGCAGCGTACTAGCGGGGGTTACCTACAATGAGCAGTTCTTC.

This clonotype has at least ten counts. The rearrangement joins TRBV20-1 to TRBJ2-7; 7 bases fit TRBD1. With 5 bases clipped from V and 4 bases from J, the junction kept 8 bases outside the gene matches. This CDR3 is 13 amino acids long. The germline CDR1 and CDR2 sequences are DFQATT and SNEGSKA (reference sequence). The CDR3 loop reads CSAQRTGRYEQYF. As DNA, the CDR3 is TGCAGTGCTCAGCGGACAGGTCGTTACGAGCAGTACTTC.

This chain joins TRBV3-1 and TRBJ1-4; D perhaps matches TRBD1 (6 bases). Trimming pared 4 bases from V and 3 bases from J, leaving 18 bases between. Germline values: CDR1 LGHDT, CDR2 YNNKEL (reference sequence). The CDR3 covers 17 residues. DNA of the CDR3: TGTGCCAGCAGCCGCAAGACAGGCAATTGGGCTAATGAAAAACTGTTTTTT. Translated, it gives CASSRKTGNWANEKLFF.

This clonotype was picked up a small number of times. The CDR3 does not close with the conserved phenylalanine or tryptophan, likely indicating a read error. The CDR3 loop is CASSLFFYEQYL. CDR3 DNA sequence: TGTGCCAGCAGCTTATTCTTTTACGAGCAGTACTTA. The V call is TRBV7-9, the J call TRBJ2-7; D not certain. V gave up 2 bases and J gave up 4 bases, with 6 bases separating them. Germline values: CDR1 SEHNR, CDR2 FQNEAQ (reference sequence). The CDR3 runs 12 residues.

Note on this clonotype: The junction departs from the called germline gene at one end, perhaps through a read error. V gene TRBV6-1 combines with J gene TRBJ2-4, with D unresolved. Germline values: CDR1 MNHNS, CDR2 SASEGT. The length of the CDR3 is 16 residues. The CDR3 loop is CPSSEAWGFAKNIQYF. CDR3 nucleotides: TGTCCCAGCAGTGAAGCATGGGGTTTCGCCAAAAACATTCAGTACTTC.

The chain joins TRBV3-1 to TRBJ2-7, with D possibly matching TRBD1 (5 bases). The V end was cut by 0 bases, the J end by 1 base, with 13 bases between. Germline assignment: CDR1 LGHDT and CDR2 YNNKEL (reference sequence). This CDR3 is built from 16 residues. CDR3 bases: TGTGCCAGCAGCCAAGATTGGGGCTCCCCTTCCTACGAGCAGTACTTC. Translated, it gives CASSQDWGSPSYEQYF.

The rearrangement links TRBV20-1 to TRBJ1-1; TRBD1 might be the D (6 bases). This CDR3 contains 12 residues. The V gene lost 6 bases and the J gene lost 1 base, with 9 bases spanning the gap. Per germline, CDR1 DFQATT and CDR2 SNEGSKA (reference sequence). The CDR3 sequence: CSAPGQNTEAFF. CDR3 nucleotide sequence: TGCAGTGCCCCGGGACAGAACACTGAAGCTTTCTTT.

This clonotype was seen at least ten times. The chain is built from TRBV27 and TRBJ1-4; a weak D match, TRBD1 (5 bases). The CDR3 covers 15 residues. Germline V gives CDR1 MNHEY, CDR2 SMNVEV (reference sequence). The germline V and J ends were trimmed by 5 bases and 3 bases, with 13 bases remaining between them. The CDR3 sequence: CASSPTWGANEKLFF. The DNA of the CDR3 is TGTGCCAGCAGTCCAACATGGGGGGCTAATGAAAAACTGTTTTTT.

This clonotype was found many times. The J gene is TRBJ1-5, the V gene TRBV5-5, with D unclear. Per germline, CDR1 SGHKS and CDR2 YYEKEE (reference sequence). The CDR3 covers 14 residues. Trimming stripped 6 bases from V and 1 base from J, with 11 bases between. CDR3 nucleotide sequence: TGTGCCAGCACCCAGGAGTGGAGCAATCAGCCCCAGCATTTT. Translated: CASTQEWSNQPQHF.

The rearrangement uses TRBV3-1 and TRBJ2-1, with 9 positions matching TRBD1. CDR1 and CDR2 (germline): LGHDT, YNNKEL (reference sequence). The CDR3 loop spans 14 amino acids. V dropped 8 bases and J dropped 3; count of bases not matched to a gene: 5. The CDR3 DNA sequence: TGTGCCAGCTCTAGACAGGGGGACTACAATGAGCAGTTCTTC. Translated, it gives CASSRQGDYNEQFF.

V usage is TRBV12-3 or TRBV12-4 and J usage is TRBJ2-5; D is perhaps TRBD1 (6 bases). Between the trimmed V and J ends, which lost 7 bases and 5 bases, there was a span of 17 bases. The CDR3 has 14 residues. CDR3 residues: CASTPGGRGETQYF. Here the CDR3 DNA reads TGTGCCAGCACCCCCGGCGGTAGGGGGGAGACCCAGTACTTC.

This clonotype occurred once. V gene TRBV3-1 combines with J gene TRBJ1-5; D is unresolved. The CDR3 spans 15 residues. Germline V CDR1 and CDR2: LGHDT, YNNKEL (reference sequence). V was cut by 0 bases and J by 3 bases, with 9 bases left in between. CDR3 residues: CASSQDIRPNQPQHF. The CDR3 DNA reads TGTGCCAGCAGCCAAGATATCAGGCCCAATCAGCCCCAGCATTTT.

The V and J genes are TRBV20-1 and TRBJ1-1; D gene uncertain. The CDR3 contains 12 residues. The V gene's germline CDR1 is DFQATT and CDR2 SNEGSKA (reference sequence). The CDR3 is CSVVAGWTEAFF. The CDR3 DNA is TGCAGCGTCGTGGCGGGCTGGACTGAAGCTTTCTTT.

This clonotype was seen a few times. The V call is TRBV7-6, the J call TRBJ2-3, with 9 bases lining up with TRBD1. J lost 0 bases, V lost 4 bases, and 11 bases had no gene match. From germline, CDR1 is SGHVS and CDR2 FNYEAQ. The CDR3 has 18 amino acids. The CDR3 region is CASSSRVQGAGSTDTQYF. CDR3 in DNA: TGTGCCAGCAGCTCCCGCGTACAGGGGGCAGGGAGCACAGATACGCAGTATTTT.